Reported below is one T cell receptor beta chain. This sample was taken from a study of blood T cell repertoires in COVID-19. The wider study: The samples span acute and convalescent COVID-19 from the United States, Italy and Spain. Nucleic acid was either cDNA or gDNA, and it came from T cells, B-cell-depleted T cells, or PBMCs.

The length of the CDR3 is 15 residues. The germline gives CDR1 MDHEN, CDR2 SYDVKM. Trimming removed 2 bases at V and 2 bases at J, with 12 bases between. Source study methods: The authors estimated nucleated cell counts from reference gene primer amplification. The data were produced by immunoSEQ multiplex PCR, yet TCRdb's version contains in-frame clones alone and is incomplete. V, J and clone size derive from that table, while D and trimming were established from the DNA sequence. The sample has about 35,000 clones, over 60% seen once. Sequencing was done on a sample of peripheral blood. This clonotype was obtained from a human donor in a cohort sampled during active COVID-19. V is TRBV28 and J is TRBJ2-5, with D perhaps matching TRBD1 (5 bases). The CDR3 reads CASSLVQGWQETQYF. The DNA of the CDR3 is TGTGCCAGCAGTTTAGTCCAGGGTTGGCAAGAGACCCAGTACTTC.